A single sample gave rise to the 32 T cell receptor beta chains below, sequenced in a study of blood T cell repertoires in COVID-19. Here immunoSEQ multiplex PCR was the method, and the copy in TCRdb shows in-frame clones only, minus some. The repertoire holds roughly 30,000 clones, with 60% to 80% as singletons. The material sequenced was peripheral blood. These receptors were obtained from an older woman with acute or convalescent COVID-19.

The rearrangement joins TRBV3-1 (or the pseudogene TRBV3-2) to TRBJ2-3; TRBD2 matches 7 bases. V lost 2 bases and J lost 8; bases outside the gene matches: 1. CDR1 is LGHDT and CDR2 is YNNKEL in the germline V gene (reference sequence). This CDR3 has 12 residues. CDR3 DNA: TGTGCCAGCAGCCAAACGGGGGGTACGCAGTATTTT. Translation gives CASSQTGGTQYF.

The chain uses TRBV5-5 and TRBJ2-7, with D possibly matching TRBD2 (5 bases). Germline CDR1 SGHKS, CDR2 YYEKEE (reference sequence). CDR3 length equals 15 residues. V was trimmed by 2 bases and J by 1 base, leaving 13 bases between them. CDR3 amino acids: CASSFRAERSYEQYF. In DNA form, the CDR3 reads TGTGCCAGCAGCTTCCGGGCCGAGCGGTCCTACGAGCAGTACTTC. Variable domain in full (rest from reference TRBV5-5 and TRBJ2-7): DAGVTQSPTHLIKTRGQQVTLRCSPISGHKSVSWYQQVLGQGPQFIFQYYEKEERGRGNFPDRFSARQFPNYSSELNVNALLLGDSALYLCASSFRAERSYEQYFGPGTRLTVT.

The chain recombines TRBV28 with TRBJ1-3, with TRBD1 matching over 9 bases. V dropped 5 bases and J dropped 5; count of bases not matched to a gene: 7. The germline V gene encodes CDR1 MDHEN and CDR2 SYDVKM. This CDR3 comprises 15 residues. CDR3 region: CASSPGDRARNTIYF. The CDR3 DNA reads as TGTGCCAGCAGTCCAGGGGACAGGGCAAGAAACACCATATATTTT.

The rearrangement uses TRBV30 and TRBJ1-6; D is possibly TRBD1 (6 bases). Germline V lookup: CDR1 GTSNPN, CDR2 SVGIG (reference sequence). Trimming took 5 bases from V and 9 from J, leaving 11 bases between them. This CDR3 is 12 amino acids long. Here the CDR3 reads CAWGGHGSPLHF. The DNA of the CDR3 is TGTGCCTGGGGGGGCCATGGTTCACCCCTCCACTTT.

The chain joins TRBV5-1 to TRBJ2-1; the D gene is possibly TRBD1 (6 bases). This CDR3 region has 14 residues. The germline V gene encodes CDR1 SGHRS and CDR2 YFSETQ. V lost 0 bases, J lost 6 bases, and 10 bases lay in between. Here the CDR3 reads CASSLVAGVNEQFF. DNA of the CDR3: TGCGCCAGCAGCTTGGTAGCAGGGGTCAATGAGCAGTTCTTC.

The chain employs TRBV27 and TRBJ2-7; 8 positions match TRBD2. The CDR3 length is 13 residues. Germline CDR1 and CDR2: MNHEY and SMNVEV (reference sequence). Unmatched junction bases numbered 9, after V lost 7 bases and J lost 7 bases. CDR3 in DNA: TGTGCCAGCAAATGGCGGGGGGCGGGGGAGCAGTACTTC. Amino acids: CASKWRGAGEQYF.

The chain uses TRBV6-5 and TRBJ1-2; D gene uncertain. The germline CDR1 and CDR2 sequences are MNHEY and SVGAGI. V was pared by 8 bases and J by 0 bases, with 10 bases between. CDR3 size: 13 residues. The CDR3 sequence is CASVRVANYGYTF. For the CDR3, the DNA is TGTGCCAGCGTGAGGGTAGCTAACTATGGCTACACCTTC.

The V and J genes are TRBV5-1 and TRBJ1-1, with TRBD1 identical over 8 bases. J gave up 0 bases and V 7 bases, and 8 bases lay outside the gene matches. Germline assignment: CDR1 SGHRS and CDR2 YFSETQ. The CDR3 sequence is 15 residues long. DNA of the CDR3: TGCGCCAGCTATAATCAGGGGGCCGTGAACACTGAAGCTTTCTTT. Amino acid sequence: CASYNQGAVNTEAFF.

Here the CDR3 reads CASELSQGQGRKQYF. For the CDR3, the DNA is TGTGCCAGCGAACTCAGCCAGGGACAGGGGCGCAAGCAGTACTTC. The chain carries TRBV28 and TRBJ2-7; 10 bases fit TRBD1. Germline loops: CDR1 MDHEN, CDR2 SYDVKM. V shed 8 bases and J 8 bases; nucleotides not matched to a gene: 15. This CDR3 has 15 residues.

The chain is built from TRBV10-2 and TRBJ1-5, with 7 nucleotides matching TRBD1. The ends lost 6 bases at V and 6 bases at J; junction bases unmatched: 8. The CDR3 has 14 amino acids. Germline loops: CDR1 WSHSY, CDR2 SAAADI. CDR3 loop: CASSESDRAQPQHF. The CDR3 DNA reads TGCGCCAGCAGCGAAAGCGACAGGGCTCAGCCCCAGCATTTT.

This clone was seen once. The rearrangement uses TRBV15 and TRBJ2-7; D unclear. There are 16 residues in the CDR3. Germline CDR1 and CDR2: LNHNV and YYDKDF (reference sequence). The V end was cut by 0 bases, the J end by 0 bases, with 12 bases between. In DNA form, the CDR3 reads TGTGCCACCAGCAGAGATGTGTCACTAACCTCCTACGAGCAGTACTTC. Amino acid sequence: CATSRDVSLTSYEQYF.

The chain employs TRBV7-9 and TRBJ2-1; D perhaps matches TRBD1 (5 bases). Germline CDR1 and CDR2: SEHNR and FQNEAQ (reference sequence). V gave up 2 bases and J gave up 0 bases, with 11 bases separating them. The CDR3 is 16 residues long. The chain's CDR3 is CASSLQGSGSYNEQFF. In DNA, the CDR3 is TGTGCCAGCAGCTTACAGGGATCGGGCTCCTACAATGAGCAGTTCTTC.

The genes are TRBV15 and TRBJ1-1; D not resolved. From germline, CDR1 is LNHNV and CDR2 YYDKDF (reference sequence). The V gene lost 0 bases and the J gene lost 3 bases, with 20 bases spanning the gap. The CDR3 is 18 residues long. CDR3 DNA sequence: TGTGCCACCAGCAGAGATCGGTCAGGAAGCACCCCCTACACTGAAGCTTTCTTT. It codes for CATSRDRSGSTPYTEAFF.

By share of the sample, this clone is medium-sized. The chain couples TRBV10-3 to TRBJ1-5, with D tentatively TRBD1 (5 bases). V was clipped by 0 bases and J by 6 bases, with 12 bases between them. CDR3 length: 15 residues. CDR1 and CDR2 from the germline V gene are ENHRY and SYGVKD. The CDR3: CAISESGGFFQPQHF. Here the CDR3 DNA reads TGTGCCATCAGTGAGTCGGGGGGATTTTTTCAGCCCCAGCATTTT.

The DNA for the CDR3 is TGTGCCAGCAGCGTAGGGCCGGGGGATGGAGAGACCCAGTACTTC. Translated, it gives CASSVGPGDGETQYF. The V and J genes are TRBV9 and TRBJ2-5, with a possible D match to TRBD2 (6 bases). Deletions cut 0 bases from V and 4 bases from J, with 13 bases between. From germline, CDR1 is SGDLS and CDR2 YYNGEE. There are 15 residues in the CDR3.

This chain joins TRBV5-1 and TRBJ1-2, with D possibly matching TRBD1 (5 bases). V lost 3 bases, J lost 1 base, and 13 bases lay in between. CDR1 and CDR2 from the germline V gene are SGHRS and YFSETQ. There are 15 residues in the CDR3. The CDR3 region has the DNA TGCGCCAGCAGCTCCTGGGGGGAGAGTAACTATGGCTACACCTTC. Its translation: CASSSWGESNYGYTF.

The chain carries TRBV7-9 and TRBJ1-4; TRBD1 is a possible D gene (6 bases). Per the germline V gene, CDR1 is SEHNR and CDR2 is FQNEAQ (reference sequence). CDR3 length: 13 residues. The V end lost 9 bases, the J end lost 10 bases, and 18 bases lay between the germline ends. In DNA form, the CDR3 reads TGTGCCAGTAGCAGGGGAGGGTTTGGAAAACTGTTTTTT. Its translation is CASSRGGFGKLFF.

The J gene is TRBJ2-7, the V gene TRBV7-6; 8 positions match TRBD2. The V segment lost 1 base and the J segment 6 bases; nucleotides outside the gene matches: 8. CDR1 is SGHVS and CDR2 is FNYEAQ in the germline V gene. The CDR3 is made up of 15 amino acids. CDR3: CASSLDVGGAREQYF. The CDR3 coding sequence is TGTGCCAGCAGCTTAGACGTCGGGGGGGCTCGCGAGCAGTACTTC.

The CDR3: CASSFEPSGGVSDTQYF. The CDR3 DNA is TGCGCCAGCAGCTTTGAGCCCAGCGGGGGGGTTTCAGATACGCAGTATTTT. V is TRBV5-1 and J is TRBJ2-3, with 10 bases that match TRBD2. With V trimmed by 2 bases and J by 4 bases, 10 bases remained unmatched. Germline V CDR1 and CDR2: SGHRS, YFSETQ. The CDR3 has 17 amino acids.

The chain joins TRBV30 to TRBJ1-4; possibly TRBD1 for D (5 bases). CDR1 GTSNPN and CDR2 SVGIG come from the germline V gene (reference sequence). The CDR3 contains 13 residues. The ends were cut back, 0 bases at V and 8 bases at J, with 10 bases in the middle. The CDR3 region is CAWSVWGEEKLFF. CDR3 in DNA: TGTGCCTGGAGTGTGTGGGGGGAGGAAAAACTGTTTTTT.

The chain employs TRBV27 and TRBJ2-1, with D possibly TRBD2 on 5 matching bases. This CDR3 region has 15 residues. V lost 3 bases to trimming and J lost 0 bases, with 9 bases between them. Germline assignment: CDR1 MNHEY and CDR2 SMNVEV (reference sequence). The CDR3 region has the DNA TGTGCCAGCAGTTTGGACTCCTTCTCCTACAATGAGCAGTTCTTC. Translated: CASSLDSFSYNEQFF.

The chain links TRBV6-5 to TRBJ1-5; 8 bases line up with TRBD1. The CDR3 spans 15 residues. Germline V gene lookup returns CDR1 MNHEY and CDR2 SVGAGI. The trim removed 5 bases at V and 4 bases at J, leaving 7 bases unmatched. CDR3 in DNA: TGTGCCAGCAGTCCTCCGGGACAGGTAAATCAGCCCCAGCATTTT. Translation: CASSPPGQVNQPQHF.

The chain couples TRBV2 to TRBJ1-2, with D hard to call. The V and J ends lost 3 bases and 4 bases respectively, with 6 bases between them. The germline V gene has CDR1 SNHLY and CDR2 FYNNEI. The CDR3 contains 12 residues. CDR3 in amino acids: CASSDSVYGYTF. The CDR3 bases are TGTGCCAGCAGTGATAGCGTCTATGGCTACACCTTC.

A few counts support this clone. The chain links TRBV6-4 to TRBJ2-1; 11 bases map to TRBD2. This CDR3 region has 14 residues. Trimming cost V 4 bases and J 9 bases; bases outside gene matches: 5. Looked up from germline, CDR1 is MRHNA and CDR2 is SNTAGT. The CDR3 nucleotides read TGTGCCAGCAGTGCTAGCGGGGGGCCGGGTGAGCAGTTCTTC. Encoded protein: CASSASGGPGEQFF.

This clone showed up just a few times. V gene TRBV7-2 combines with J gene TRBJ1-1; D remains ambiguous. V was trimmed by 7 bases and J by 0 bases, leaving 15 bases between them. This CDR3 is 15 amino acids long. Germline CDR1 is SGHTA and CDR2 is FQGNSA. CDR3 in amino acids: CASNWGGGLNTEAFF. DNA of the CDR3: TGTGCCAGCAACTGGGGTGGAGGGTTGAACACTGAAGCTTTCTTT.

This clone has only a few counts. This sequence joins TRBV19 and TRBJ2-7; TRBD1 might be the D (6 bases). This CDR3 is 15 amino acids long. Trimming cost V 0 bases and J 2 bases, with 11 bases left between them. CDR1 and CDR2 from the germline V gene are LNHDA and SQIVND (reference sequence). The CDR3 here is CASSIEAGETYEQYF. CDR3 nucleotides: TGTGCCAGTAGTATAGAGGCAGGGGAGACCTACGAGCAGTACTTC.

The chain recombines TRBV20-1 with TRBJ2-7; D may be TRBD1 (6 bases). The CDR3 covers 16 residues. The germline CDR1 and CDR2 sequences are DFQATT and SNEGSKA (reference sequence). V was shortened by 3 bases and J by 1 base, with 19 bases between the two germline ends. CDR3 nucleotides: TGCAGTGCTAGTTCCCAATTACCCGGACAGTCCTACGAGCAGTACTTC. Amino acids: CSASSQLPGQSYEQYF.

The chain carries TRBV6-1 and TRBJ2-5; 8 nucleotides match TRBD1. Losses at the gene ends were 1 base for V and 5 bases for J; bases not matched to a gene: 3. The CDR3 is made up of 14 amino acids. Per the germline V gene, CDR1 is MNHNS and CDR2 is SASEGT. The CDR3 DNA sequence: TGTGCCAGCAGTGAAGGACAGGGGAAGGAGACCCAGTACTTC. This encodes CASSEGQGKETQYF.

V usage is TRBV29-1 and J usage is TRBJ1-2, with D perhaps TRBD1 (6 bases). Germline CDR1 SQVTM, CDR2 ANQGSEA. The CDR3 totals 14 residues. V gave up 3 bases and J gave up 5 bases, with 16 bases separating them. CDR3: CSVDGNRDNYGYTF. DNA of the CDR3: TGCAGCGTTGATGGTAACAGGGACAATTATGGCTACACCTTC.

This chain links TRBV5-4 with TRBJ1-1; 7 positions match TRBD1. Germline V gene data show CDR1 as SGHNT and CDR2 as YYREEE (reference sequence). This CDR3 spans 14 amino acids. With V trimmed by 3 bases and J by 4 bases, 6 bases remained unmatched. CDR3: CASSSKQGSTEAFF. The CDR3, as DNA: TGTGCCAGCAGCTCGAAACAGGGGAGCACTGAAGCTTTCTTT.

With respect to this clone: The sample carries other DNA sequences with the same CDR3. CDR3 amino acids: CASSLGQGSTEAFF. CDR3 DNA: TGTGCCAGCAGCCTGGGCCAGGGGAGCACTGAAGCTTTCTTT. The chain carries TRBV27 and TRBJ1-1; D may be TRBD1 (6 bases). Per germline, CDR1 MNHEY and CDR2 SMNVEV (reference sequence). Trimming removed 6 bases at V and 4 bases at J, with 15 bases between. The CDR3 has 14 residues.

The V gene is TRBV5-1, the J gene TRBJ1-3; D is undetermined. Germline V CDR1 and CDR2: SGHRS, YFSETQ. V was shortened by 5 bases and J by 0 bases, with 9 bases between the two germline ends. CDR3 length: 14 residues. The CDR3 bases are TGCGCCAGCAGAGAGGTAGTCTCTGGAAACACCATATATTTT. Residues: CASREVVSGNTIYF.